These 15 T cell receptor beta chains share one sample of origin, sequenced in a study of blood T cell repertoires in COVID-19 (dated by TCRdb to 2018 to 2020). Libraries came from the immunoSEQ multiplex PCR assay. TCRdb retrieved this table from immuneACCESS and kept in-frame rearrangements only. Not all clones are present; in checked studies, unresolved V genes account for under half, and no reason is known for the remainder. This sample gives 20,000 to 25,000 clones in total; 91% of them show up just once. The ten largest clones take up about 7.9% of the sample. The source material was peripheral blood. These receptor sequences come from an older man with active COVID-19.

This sequence joins TRBV18 and TRBJ2-3; D is unresolved. Germline assignment: CDR1 KGHSH and CDR2 LQKENI. V was cut by 2 bases and J by 0 bases, with 9 bases left in between. The CDR3 contains 15 residues. The chain's CDR3 is CASSPSVSSTDTQYF. CDR3 coding DNA: TGTGCCAGCTCACCATCAGTTTCTAGCACAGATACGCAGTATTTT.

This chain links TRBV10-3 with TRBJ1-1, with D possibly TRBD1 on 5 matching bases. Deletions cut 7 bases from V and 1 base from J, with 13 bases between. The CDR3 is made up of 14 amino acids. The germline V gene has CDR1 ENHRY and CDR2 SYGVKD. The CDR3 bases are TGTGCCATCAATAGTAGGGGTGGGAACACTGAAGCTTTCTTT. Translated, it gives CAINSRGGNTEAFF.

The chain recombines TRBV20-1 with TRBJ1-2, with D maybe TRBD1 (6 bases). Germline values: CDR1 DFQATT, CDR2 SNEGSKA (reference sequence). Trimming left V 6 bases short and J 10 bases short, with 15 bases between. The CDR3 sequence is 11 residues long. CDR3 bases: TGCAGTGCCAGATTACAGGGCTTCTACACCTTC. Translating gives CSARLQGFYTF.

The count of this clone is one. The rearrangement uses TRBV27 and TRBJ2-2; D perhaps matches TRBD1 (5 bases). CDR3 size: 12 residues. The V gene's germline CDR1 is MNHEY and CDR2 SMNVEV (reference sequence). V was shortened by 2 bases and J by 7 bases, with 5 bases between the two germline ends. CDR3 region: CASSLQGGELFF. CDR3 in DNA: TGTGCCAGCAGTTTACAGGGCGGGGAGCTGTTTTTT.

This clone was recorded once. This chain uses TRBV7-9 with TRBJ2-5, with TRBD2 identical over 9 bases. The ends lost 5 bases at V and 7 bases at J; junction bases unmatched: 5. Germline CDR1 is SEHNR and CDR2 is FQNEAQ (reference sequence). The CDR3 covers 13 residues. CDR3 region: CASSETSGTTQYF. For the CDR3, the DNA is TGTGCCAGCAGCGAGACTAGCGGTACGACCCAGTACTTC.

V is TRBV15 and J is TRBJ1-5; perhaps TRBD1 as D (6 bases). Trimming stripped 2 bases from V and 0 bases from J, with 8 bases between. The CDR3 covers 15 residues. Germline V gives CDR1 LNHNV, CDR2 YYDKDF (reference sequence). CDR3 loop: CATSRQGNSNQPQHF. The CDR3 DNA reads TGTGCCACCAGCAGACAGGGGAATAGCAATCAGCCCCAGCATTTT.

This chain uses TRBV7-9 with TRBJ2-1; D call uncertain. V was pared by 4 bases and J by 4 bases, with 11 bases between. The CDR3 loop spans 14 amino acids. Germline V CDR1 and CDR2: SEHNR, FQNEAQ (reference sequence). DNA of the CDR3: TGTGCCAGCAGCTCCATTAACGCGTACAATGAGCAGTTCTTC. Amino acid sequence: CASSSINAYNEQFF. The full variable domain, its missing parts supplied by reference TRBV7-9 and TRBJ2-1, is DTGVSQNPRHKITKRGQNVTFRCDPISEHNRLYWYRQTLGQGPEFLTYFQNEAQLEKSRLLSDRFSAERPKGSFSTLEIQRTEQGDSAMYLCASSSINAYNEQFFGPGTRLTVL.

CDR3 nucleotides: TGCGCCAGCAGCCAAGTTATTAGTATCGCAGATACGCAGTATTTT. Its protein is CASSQVISIADTQYF. The genes are TRBV4-1 and TRBJ2-3; no firm D call. Trimming left V 1 base short and J 4 bases short, with 12 bases between. The CDR3 extends over 15 amino acids. In germline, CDR1 is MGHRA, CDR2 YSYEKL.

The chain joins TRBV30 to TRBJ1-5, with no clear D. The length of the CDR3 is 13 residues. Germline V gene data show CDR1 as GTSNPN and CDR2 as SVGIG (reference sequence). V gave up 2 bases and J gave up 1 base, with 6 bases separating them. CDR3 in amino acids: CAWSPRSNQPQHF. In DNA, the CDR3 is TGTGCCTGGAGTCCCCGGAGCAATCAGCCCCAGCATTTT.

A note on this clone: Sequence at one end of the junction differs from germline and may be a read error. The genes are TRBV6-1 and TRBJ1-6, with 9 bases aligning to TRBD1. The CDR3 loop spans 14 amino acids. The V gene's germline CDR1 is MNHNS and CDR2 SASEGT. In nucleotides, the CDR3 is TGTGCCAGCAGAGAAGGGACAGGGTCTTCACCCCTCCACTTT. Translated: CASREGTGSSPLHF.

The rearrangement links TRBV28 to TRBJ1-1; TRBD1 aligns across 7 bases. The CDR3 totals 15 residues. V gave up 2 bases and J gave up 1 base; unmatched junction bases: 4. Germline lookup yields CDR1 MDHEN and CDR2 SYDVKM. CDR3 nucleotides: TGTGCCAGCAGTTTACCGGGACAGTCGAACACTGAAGCTTTCTTT. This translates into CASSLPGQSNTEAFF. Full variable domain (missing parts from reference TRBV28 and TRBJ1-1): DVKVTQSSRYLVKRTGEKVFLECVQDMDHENMFWYRQDPGLGLRLIYFSYDVKMKEKGDIPEGYSVSREKKERFSLILESASTNQTSMYLCASSLPGQSNTEAFFGQGTRLTVV.

This chain connects TRBV6-1 to TRBJ1-2; 7 nucleotides agree with TRBD1. The ends lost 4 bases at V and 5 bases at J; junction bases unmatched: 13. There are 16 residues in the CDR3. Germline CDR1 MNHNS, CDR2 SASEGT. The CDR3 region is CASSVTGGGIWYGYTF. The CDR3 nucleotides are TGTGCCAGCAGTGTCACCGGAGGGGGCATTTGGTATGGCTACACCTTC.

The V call is TRBV19, the J call TRBJ1-2, with D maybe TRBD1 (5 bases). This CDR3 contains 14 residues. CDR1 is LNHDA and CDR2 is SQIVND in the germline V gene (reference sequence). Trimming removed 2 bases at V and 7 bases at J, with 14 bases between. The CDR3 nucleotides read TGTGCCAGTAGTATAAGGACACAAAGTCGTGGCTACACCTTC. This gives the protein CASSIRTQSRGYTF.

The V and J genes are TRBV11-2 and TRBJ1-5; tentatively, D is TRBD1 (5 bases). Germline V CDR1 and CDR2: SGHAT, FQNNGV. The CDR3 is 13 amino acids. Trimming stripped 5 bases from V and 6 bases from J, with 11 bases between. CDR3 protein: CASSGAWGQPQHF. CDR3 bases: TGTGCCAGCAGCGGGGCTTGGGGTCAGCCCCAGCATTTT.

A word on this clone: The junction departs from germline at one end; a sequencing error may be responsible. Other DNA sequences in the sample encode the same CDR3. The chain couples TRBV5-1 to TRBJ1-2; possible D gene TRBD1, 5 bases. The CDR3 runs 13 residues. Germline CDR1 and CDR2: SGHRS and YFSETQ. Written as DNA, the CDR3 is TGCGCCAGTAGCTTGACAGTTAACTATGGCTACACCTTC. The encoded protein is CASSLTVNYGYTF. The full variable domain, its missing parts supplied by reference TRBV5-1 and TRBJ1-2, is KAGVTQTPRYLIKTRGQQVTLSCSPISGHRSVSWYQQTPGQGLQFLFEYFSETQRNKGNFPGRFSGRQFSNSRSEMNVSTLELGDSALYLCASSLTVNYGYTFGSGTRLTVV.